The 2 T cell receptor beta chains below all came from one sample that was sequenced in a study of T cell clonotyping in hematopoietic cell transplantation. Sequencing was performed with immunoSEQ multiplex PCR; in TCRdb, only in-frame clones are kept and a portion is missing. The sample consists of roughly 13,000 clones, approximately 80% of them appearing once. As to time point: recipient sample about 28 days before transplant, after cytoreduction. Sequences were derived from peripheral blood mononuclear cells, sampled before stem cell transplant. The source of these receptors is a man aged 60 to 75 with acute myeloid leukemia. Some clones in this sample may be carry-over from other donors' samples.

V is TRBV7-6 and J is TRBJ2-7; D not certain. V was shortened by 1 base and J by 0 bases, with 10 bases between the two germline ends. CDR1 and CDR2 from the germline V gene are SGHVS and FNYEAQ. The CDR3 runs 15 residues. The DNA for the CDR3 is TGTGCCAGCAGCTTAGGAGACACCATCTCCTACGAGCAGTACTTC. This translates into CASSLGDTISYEQYF.

DNA of the CDR3: TGCGCCTCGAAAGGGAAGGTAAACACCATATATTTT. Translating gives CASKGKVNTIYF. The chain joins TRBV10-1 to TRBJ1-3; D unclear. The CDR3 spans 12 residues. The V end was cut by 11 bases, the J end by 6 bases, with 14 bases between. CDR1 WNHNN and CDR2 SYGVQD come from the germline V gene (reference sequence).